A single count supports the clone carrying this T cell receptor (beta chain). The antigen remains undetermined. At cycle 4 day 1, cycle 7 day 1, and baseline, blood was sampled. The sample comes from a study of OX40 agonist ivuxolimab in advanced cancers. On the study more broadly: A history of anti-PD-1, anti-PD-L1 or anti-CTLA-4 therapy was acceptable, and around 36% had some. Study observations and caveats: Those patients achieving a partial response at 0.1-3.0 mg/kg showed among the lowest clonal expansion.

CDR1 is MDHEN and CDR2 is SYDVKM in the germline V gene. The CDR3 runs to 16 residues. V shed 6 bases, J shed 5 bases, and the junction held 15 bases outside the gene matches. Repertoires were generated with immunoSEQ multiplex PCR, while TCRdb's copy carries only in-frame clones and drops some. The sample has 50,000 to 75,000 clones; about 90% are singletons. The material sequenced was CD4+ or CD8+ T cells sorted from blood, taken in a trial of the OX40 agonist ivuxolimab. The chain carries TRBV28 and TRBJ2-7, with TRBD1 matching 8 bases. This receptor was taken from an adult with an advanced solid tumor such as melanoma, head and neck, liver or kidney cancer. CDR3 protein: CASRNFLTGVKDEQYF. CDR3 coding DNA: TGTGCCAGCAGAAATTTCTTGACAGGGGTGAAGGACGAGCAGTACTTC. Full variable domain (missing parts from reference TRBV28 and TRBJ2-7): DVKVTQSSRYLVKRTGEKVFLECVQDMDHENMFWYRQDPGLGLRLIYFSYDVKMKEKGDIPEGYSVSREKKERFSLILESASTNQTSMYLCASRNFLTGVKDEQYFGPGTRLTVT.